This T cell receptor beta chain was obtained from a study of response to subunit inactivated influenza vaccine. Study-wide results and limits: It was suggested by the authors that few new T cells are recruited by each seasonal influenza vaccination.

This clonotype turned up a few times. The antigen is undetermined. MiXCR, run by TCRdb on the RT-PCR reads, gives a single entry per CDR3 protein. The table shows hundreds of thousands of distinct CDR3 sequences, with around 16% occurring only once. The receptor was derived from a man in his fifties who received an inactivated influenza vaccine. The sample was PBMCs from blood, taken about 12 days after vaccination.

DNA of the CDR3: TGTGCCAGCAGTTACCCCACCCGTGACAATGAGCAGTTCTTC. It encodes CASSYPTRDNEQFF. The chain recombines TRBV6-2 or TRBV6-3 with TRBJ2-1; D remains ambiguous. This CDR3 contains 14 residues. V was cut by 2 bases and J by 5 bases, with 10 bases left in between. CDR1 is MNHEY and CDR2 is SVGEGT in the germline V gene.